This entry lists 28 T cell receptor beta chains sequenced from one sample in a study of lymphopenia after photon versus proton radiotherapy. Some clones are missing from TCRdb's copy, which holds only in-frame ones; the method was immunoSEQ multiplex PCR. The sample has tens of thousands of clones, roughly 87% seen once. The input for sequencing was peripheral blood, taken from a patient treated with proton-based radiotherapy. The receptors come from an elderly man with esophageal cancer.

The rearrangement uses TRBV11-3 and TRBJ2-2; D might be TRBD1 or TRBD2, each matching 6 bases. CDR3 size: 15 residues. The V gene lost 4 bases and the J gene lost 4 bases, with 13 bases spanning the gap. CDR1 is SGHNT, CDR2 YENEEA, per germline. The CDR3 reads CASSYRGAGTGELFF. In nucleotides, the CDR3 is TGTGCCAGCAGCTATAGGGGGGCTGGCACCGGGGAGCTGTTTTTT. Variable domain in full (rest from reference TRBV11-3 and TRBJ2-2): EAGVVQSPRYKIIEKKQPVAFWCNPISGHNTLYWYLQNLGQGPELLIRYENEEAVDDSQLPKDRFSAERLKGVDSTLKIQPAELGDSAVYLCASSYRGAGTGELFFGEGSRLTVL.

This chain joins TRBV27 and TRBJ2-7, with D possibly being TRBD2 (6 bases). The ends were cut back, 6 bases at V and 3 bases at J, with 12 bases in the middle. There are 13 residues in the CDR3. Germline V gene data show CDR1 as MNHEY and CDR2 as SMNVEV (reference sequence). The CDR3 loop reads CASSQDYRYEQYF. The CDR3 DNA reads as TGTGCCAGCAGCCAGGACTACCGCTACGAGCAGTACTTC.

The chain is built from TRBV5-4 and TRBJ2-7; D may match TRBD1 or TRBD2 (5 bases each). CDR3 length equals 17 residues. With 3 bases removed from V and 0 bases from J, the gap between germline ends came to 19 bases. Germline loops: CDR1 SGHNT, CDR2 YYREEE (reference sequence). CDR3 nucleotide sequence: TGTGCCAGCAGCTCCCGCGTGGGACGATCGGACTCCTACGAGCAGTACTTC. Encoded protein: CASSSRVGRSDSYEQYF. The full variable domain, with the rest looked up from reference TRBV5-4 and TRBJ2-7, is ETGVTQSPTHLIKTRGQQVTLRCSSQSGHNTVSWYQQALGQGPQFIFQYYREEENGRGNFPPRFSGLQFPNYSSELNVNALELDDSALYLCASSSRVGRSDSYEQYFGPGTRLTVT.

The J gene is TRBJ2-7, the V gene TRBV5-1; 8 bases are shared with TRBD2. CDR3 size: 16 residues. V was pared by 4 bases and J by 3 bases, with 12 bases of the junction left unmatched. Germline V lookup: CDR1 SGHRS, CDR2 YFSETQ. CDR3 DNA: TGCGCCAGCAGCGTAGGGGCAGGGAGCGGGAGCTACGAGCAGTACTTC. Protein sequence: CASSVGAGSGSYEQYF.

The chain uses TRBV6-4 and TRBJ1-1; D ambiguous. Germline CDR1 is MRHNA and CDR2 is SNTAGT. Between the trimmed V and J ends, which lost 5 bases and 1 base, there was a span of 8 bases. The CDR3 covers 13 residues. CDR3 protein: CASSPTGNTEAFF. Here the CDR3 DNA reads TGTGCCAGCAGTCCTACGGGGAACACTGAAGCTTTCTTT.

CDR3 bases: TGTGCCAGCACTCCCCGCGCCGAGAGCTCTGGAAACACCATATATTTT. Its protein is CASTPRAESSGNTIYF. The chain links TRBV9 to TRBJ1-3, with D unclear. Germline-derived CDR1 and CDR2 are SGDLS and YYNGEE. The V gene lost 6 bases and the J gene lost 0 bases, with 16 bases spanning the gap. The CDR3 consists of 16 residues.

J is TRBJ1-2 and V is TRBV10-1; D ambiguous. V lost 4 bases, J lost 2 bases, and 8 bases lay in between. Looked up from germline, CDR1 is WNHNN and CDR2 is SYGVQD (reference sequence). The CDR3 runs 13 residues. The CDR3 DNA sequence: TGCGCCAGCAGTGGACAACAGAACTATGGCTACACCTTC. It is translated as CASSGQQNYGYTF.

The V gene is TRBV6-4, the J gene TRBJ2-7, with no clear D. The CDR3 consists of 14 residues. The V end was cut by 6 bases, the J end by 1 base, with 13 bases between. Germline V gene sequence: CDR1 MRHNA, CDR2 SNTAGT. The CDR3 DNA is TGTGCCAGCAGCGATGGTTATCTTTCCTACGAGCAGTACTTC. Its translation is CASSDGYLSYEQYF.

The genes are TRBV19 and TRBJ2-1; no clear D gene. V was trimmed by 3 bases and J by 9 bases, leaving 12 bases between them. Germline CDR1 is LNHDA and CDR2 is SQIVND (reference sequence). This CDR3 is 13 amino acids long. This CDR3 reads CASSIFLATEQFF. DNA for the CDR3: TGTGCCAGTAGTATCTTTCTGGCGACTGAGCAGTTCTTC.

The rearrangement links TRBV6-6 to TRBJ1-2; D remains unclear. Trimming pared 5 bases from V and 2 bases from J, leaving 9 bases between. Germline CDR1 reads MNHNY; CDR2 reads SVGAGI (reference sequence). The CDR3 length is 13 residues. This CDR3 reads CASSADPNYGYTF. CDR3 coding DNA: TGTGCCAGCAGTGCAGACCCGAACTATGGCTACACCTTC.

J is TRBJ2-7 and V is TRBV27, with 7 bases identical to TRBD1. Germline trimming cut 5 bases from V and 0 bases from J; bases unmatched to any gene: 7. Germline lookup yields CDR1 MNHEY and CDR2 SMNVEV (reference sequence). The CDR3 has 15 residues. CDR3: CASSPKTGSSYEQYF. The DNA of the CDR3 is TGTGCCAGCAGTCCGAAGACAGGGAGCTCCTACGAGCAGTACTTC.

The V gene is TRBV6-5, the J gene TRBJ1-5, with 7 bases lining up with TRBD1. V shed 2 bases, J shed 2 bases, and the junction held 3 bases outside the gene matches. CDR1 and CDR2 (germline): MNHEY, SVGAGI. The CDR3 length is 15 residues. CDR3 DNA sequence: TGTGCCAGCAGTTACGACAGGGCTGGCAATCAGCCCCAGCATTTT. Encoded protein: CASSYDRAGNQPQHF.

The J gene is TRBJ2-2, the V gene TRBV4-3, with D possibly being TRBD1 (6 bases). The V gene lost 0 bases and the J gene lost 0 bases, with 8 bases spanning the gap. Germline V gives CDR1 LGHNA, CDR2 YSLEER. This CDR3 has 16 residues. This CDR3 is CASSQDWGPNTGELFF. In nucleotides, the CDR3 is TGCGCCAGCAGCCAAGATTGGGGGCCGAACACCGGGGAGCTGTTTTTT.

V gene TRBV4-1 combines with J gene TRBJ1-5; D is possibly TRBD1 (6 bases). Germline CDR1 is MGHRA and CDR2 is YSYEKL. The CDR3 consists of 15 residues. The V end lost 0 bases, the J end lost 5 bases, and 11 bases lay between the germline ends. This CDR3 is CASSQDGGGYQPQHF. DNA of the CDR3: TGCGCCAGCAGCCAAGACGGAGGGGGATATCAGCCCCAGCATTTT.

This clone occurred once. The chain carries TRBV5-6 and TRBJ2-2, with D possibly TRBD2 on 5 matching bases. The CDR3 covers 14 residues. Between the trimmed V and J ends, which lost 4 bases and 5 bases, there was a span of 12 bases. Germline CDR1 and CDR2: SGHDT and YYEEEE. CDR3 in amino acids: CASSRGGFTGELFF. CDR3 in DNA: TGTGCCAGCAGCCGAGGCGGGTTTACCGGGGAGCTGTTTTTT.

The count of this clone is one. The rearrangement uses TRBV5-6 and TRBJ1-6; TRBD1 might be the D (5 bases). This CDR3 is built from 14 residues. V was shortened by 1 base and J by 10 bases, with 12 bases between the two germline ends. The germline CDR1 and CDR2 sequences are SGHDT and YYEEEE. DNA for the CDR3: TGTGCCAGCAGCTTGAAGGCGTCAGGGTCACCCCTCCACTTT. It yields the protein CASSLKASGSPLHF.

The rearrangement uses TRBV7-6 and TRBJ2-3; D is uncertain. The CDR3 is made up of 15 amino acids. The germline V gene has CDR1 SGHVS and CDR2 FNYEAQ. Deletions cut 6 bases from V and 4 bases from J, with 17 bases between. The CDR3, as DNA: TGTGCCAGCAGTTTCGCCGGGCCAGGAGCAGATACGCAGTATTTT. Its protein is CASSFAGPGADTQYF.

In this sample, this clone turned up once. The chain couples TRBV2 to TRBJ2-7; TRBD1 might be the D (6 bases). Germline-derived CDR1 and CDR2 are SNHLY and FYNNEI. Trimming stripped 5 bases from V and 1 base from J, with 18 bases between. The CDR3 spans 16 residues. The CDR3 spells CASSPLGAGKSYEQYF. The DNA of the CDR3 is TGTGCCAGCAGTCCTCTGGGGGCAGGGAAGTCCTACGAGCAGTACTTC. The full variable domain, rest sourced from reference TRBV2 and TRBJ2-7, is EPEVTQTPSHQVTQMGQEVILRCVPISNHLYFYWYRQILGQKVEFLVSFYNNEISEKSEIFDDQFSVERPDGSNFTLKIRSTKLEDSAMYFCASSPLGAGKSYEQYFGPGTRLTVT.

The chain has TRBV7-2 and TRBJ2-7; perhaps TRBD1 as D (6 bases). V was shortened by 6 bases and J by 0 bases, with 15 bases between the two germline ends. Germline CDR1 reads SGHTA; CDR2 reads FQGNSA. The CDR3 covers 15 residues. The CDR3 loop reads CASRIRGRGSYEQYF. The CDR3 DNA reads TGTGCCAGCAGAATCAGGGGTAGAGGCTCCTACGAGCAGTACTTC.

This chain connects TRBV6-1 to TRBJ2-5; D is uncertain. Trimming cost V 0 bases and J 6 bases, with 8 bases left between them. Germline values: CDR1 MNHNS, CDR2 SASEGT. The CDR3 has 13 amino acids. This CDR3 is CASSEASMKTQYF. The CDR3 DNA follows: TGTGCCAGCAGTGAAGCCTCTATGAAGACCCAGTACTTC.

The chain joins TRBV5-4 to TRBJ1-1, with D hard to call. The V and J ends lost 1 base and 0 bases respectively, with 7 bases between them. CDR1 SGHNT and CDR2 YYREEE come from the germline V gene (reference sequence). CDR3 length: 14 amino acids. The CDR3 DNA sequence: TGTGCCAGCAGCTTGCTAGCCTTGAACACTGAAGCTTTCTTT. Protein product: CASSLLALNTEAFF.

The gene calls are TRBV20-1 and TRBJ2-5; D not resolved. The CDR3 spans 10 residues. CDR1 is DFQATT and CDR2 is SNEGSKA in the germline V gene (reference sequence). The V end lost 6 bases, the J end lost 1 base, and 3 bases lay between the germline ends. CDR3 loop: CSASQETQYF. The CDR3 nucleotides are TGCAGTGCCAGCCAAGAGACCCAGTACTTC.

The chain's CDR3 is CASSVGGDMNTEAFF. The DNA for the CDR3 is TGTGCCAGCAGCGTAGGTGGCGACATGAACACTGAAGCTTTCTTT. The rearrangement joins TRBV9 to TRBJ1-1; unclear D gene. V lost 0 bases, J lost 0 bases, and 9 bases lay in between. Germline lookup yields CDR1 SGDLS and CDR2 YYNGEE. This CDR3 has 15 amino acids.

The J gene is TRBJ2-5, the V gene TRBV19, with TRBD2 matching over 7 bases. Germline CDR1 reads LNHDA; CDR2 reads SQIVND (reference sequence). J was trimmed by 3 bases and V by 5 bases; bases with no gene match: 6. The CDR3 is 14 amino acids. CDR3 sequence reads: CASSFSSGEETQYF. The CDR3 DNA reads TGTGCCAGTAGTTTCTCTAGCGGAGAAGAGACCCAGTACTTC.

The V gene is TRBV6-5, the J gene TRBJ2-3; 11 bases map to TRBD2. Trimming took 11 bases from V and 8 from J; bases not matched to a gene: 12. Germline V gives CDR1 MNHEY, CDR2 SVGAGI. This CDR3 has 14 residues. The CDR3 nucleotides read TGTGCCGTAGGGGTAGCGGGAGGGCCAGGTACGCAGTATTTT. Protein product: CAVGVAGGPGTQYF.

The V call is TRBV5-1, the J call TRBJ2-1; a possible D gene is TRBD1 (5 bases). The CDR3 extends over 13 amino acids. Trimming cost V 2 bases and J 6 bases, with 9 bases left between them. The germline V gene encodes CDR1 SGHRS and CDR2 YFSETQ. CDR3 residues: CASSLLTGNEQFF. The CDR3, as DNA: TGCGCCAGCAGCTTACTAACAGGCAATGAGCAGTTCTTC. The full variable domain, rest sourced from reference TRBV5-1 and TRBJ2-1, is KAGVTQTPRYLIKTRGQQVTLSCSPISGHRSVSWYQQTPGQGLQFLFEYFSETQRNKGNFPGRFSGRQFSNSRSEMNVSTLELGDSALYLCASSLLTGNEQFFGPGTRLTVL.

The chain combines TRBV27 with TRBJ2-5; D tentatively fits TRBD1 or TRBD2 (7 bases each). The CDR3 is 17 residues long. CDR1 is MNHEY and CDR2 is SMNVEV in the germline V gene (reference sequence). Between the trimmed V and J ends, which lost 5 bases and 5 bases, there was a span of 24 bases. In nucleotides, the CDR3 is TGTGCCAGCAGTCCACGGGCGACAGGGAGGGGTGAGGAGACCCAGTACTTC. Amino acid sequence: CASSPRATGRGEETQYF.

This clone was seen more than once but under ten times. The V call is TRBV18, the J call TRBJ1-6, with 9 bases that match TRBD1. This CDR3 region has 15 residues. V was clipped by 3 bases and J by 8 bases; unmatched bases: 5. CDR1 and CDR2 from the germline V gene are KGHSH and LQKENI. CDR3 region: CASSPGTGWDSPLHF. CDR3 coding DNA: TGTGCCAGCTCACCGGGGACAGGGTGGGATTCACCCCTCCACTTT.